This TCR beta chain was found in a study of T-cell reconstitution after alpha-beta-depleted transplantation in children. TCRbeta library construction was performed incorporating unique molecular identifiers. TCRdb reprocessed the PCR reads with MiXCR, giving one entry per CDR3 protein. The table lists 500,000 to 600,000 distinct CDR3 sequences, about 33% of them singletons, with less than 2.5% in the top ten. CDR3 length: 17 residues. The junction had 13 bases not matched to a gene; V was cut back by 5 bases and J by 5 bases. The sequence derives from a human donor who donated a stem cell graft to a child with aplastic anemia. V gene TRBV12-3 or TRBV12-4 combines with J gene TRBJ2-5, with 11 positions matching TRBD2. Here the sequenced sample was PBMCs from the stem cell graft donor, taken from the stem cell graft. The CDR3 reads CASSPLAGGPREETQYF. The CDR3 bases are TGTGCCAGCAGTCCCTTAGCGGGAGGGCCAAGAGAGGAGACCCAGTACTTC.